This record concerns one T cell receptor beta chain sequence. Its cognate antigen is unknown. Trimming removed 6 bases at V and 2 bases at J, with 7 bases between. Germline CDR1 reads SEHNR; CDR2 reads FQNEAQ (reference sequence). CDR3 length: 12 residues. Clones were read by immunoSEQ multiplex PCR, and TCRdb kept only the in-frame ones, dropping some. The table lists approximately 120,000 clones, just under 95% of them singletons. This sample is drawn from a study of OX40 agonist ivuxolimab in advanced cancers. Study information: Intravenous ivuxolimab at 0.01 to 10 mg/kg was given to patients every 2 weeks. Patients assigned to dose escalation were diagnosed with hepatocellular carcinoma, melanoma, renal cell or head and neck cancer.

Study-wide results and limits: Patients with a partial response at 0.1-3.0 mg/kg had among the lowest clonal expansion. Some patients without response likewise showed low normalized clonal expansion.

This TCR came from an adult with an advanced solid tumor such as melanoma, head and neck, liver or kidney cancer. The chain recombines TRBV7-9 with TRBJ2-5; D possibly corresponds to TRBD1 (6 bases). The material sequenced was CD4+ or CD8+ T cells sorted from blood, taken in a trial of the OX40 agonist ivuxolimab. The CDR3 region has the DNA TGTGCCAGCAGTAGGGGGCAAGAGACCCAGTACTTC. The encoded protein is CASSRGQETQYF.